These 15 T cell receptor beta chains were all obtained from the same sample, sequenced in a study of T cell responses to AZD1222 COVID-19 vaccine. Assay used: immunoSEQ multiplex PCR; TCRdb lists only in-frame clones, some missing. This table holds around 120,000 clones, more than 65% found once. The sample in question was peripheral blood, obtained 28 days after the second AZD1222 dose. The source is an adult who received the AZD1222 COVID-19 vaccine.

The gene calls are TRBV28 and TRBJ1-1, with 7 bases fitting TRBD1. Germline trimming cut 8 bases from V and 2 bases from J; bases unmatched to any gene: 17. Germline values: CDR1 MDHEN, CDR2 SYDVKM. This CDR3 contains 17 residues. For the CDR3, the DNA is TGTGCCAGCCCCGGAAGGGGGCGCGGGCTGGTCAACACTGAAGCTTTCTTT. It yields the protein CASPGRGRGLVNTEAFF.

The J gene is TRBJ1-5, the V gene TRBV5-4, with a possible D match to TRBD1 (5 bases). There are 14 residues in the CDR3. Between the trimmed V and J ends, which lost 0 bases and 6 bases, there was a span of 10 bases. CDR1 and CDR2 (germline): SGHNT, YYREEE (reference sequence). Here the CDR3 reads CASSLDRGGQPQHF. CDR3 nucleotides: TGTGCCAGCAGCTTGGACCGGGGCGGTCAGCCCCAGCATTTT.

This chain joins TRBV18 and TRBJ2-7, with D possibly being TRBD1 or TRBD2 (6 bases each). This CDR3 region has 16 residues. The germline V gene has CDR1 KGHSH and CDR2 LQKENI. V gave up 4 bases and J gave up 4 bases, with 20 bases separating them. In DNA form, the CDR3 reads TGTGCCAGCTCACAGGGGGGACCAGGGGCAGCGTACGAGCAGTACTTC. This codes for CASSQGGPGAAYEQYF.

The J gene is TRBJ2-5, the V gene TRBV19; tentative D call: TRBD1 (6 bases). The CDR3 is 15 residues long. Germline V gives CDR1 LNHDA, CDR2 SQIVND (reference sequence). V lost 2 bases and J lost 4, with 14 bases in between. The chain's CDR3 is CASSIWRARGETQYF. CDR3 DNA sequence: TGTGCCAGTAGTATATGGCGGGCCAGGGGAGAGACCCAGTACTTC.

This chain uses TRBV3-1 (or the pseudogene TRBV3-2) with TRBJ1-1; weak D call: TRBD1 (6 bases). Trimming pared 5 bases from V and 3 bases from J, leaving 16 bases between. Germline V gene sequence: CDR1 LGHDT, CDR2 YNNKEL (reference sequence). This CDR3 has 15 amino acids. The CDR3 DNA is TGTGCCAGCAGCTCAGGGGATCGCGGGCACACTGAAGCTTTCTTT. It translates to CASSSGDRGHTEAFF.

With regard to this clone: The junction differs from germline at one of its ends, possibly a read error. The chain combines TRBV10-3 with TRBJ2-5; the D gene is possibly TRBD1 (5 bases). Germline values: CDR1 ENHRY, CDR2 SYGVKD. This CDR3 has 14 amino acids. The CDR3 spells CTIGSGQGRETQYF. For the CDR3, the DNA is TGTACCATCGGGTCGGGCCAGGGTAGAGAGACCCAGTACTTC.

The rearrangement joins TRBV11-2 to TRBJ1-2, with D unresolved. CDR3 length: 12 amino acids. Germline V lookup: CDR1 SGHAT, CDR2 FQNNGV. V was pared by 2 bases and J by 8 bases, with 9 bases between. The CDR3 here is CASSLRREGYTF. DNA for the CDR3: TGTGCCAGCAGCTTAAGGCGGGAGGGCTACACCTTC.

By share, this clone ranks as medium-sized (0.01 to 0.1%). The rearrangement uses TRBV15 and TRBJ2-1; 13 positions match TRBD2. The CDR3 has 16 residues. V gave up 3 bases and J gave up 7 bases; unmatched junction bases: 6. Germline lookup yields CDR1 LNHNV and CDR2 YYDKDF (reference sequence). This CDR3 reads CATSRRGLAGSNEQFF. The CDR3 nucleotides are TGTGCCACCAGCAGGCGGGGACTAGCGGGGTCGAATGAGCAGTTCTTC.

CDR3 nucleotide sequence: TGTGCCAGCAGCCAAGCACTGGGGAGCTCCTACGAGCAGTACTTC. The encoded protein is CASSQALGSSYEQYF. The V and J genes are TRBV14 and TRBJ2-7; perhaps TRBD2 as D (5 bases). The V end lost 1 base, the J end lost 0 bases, and 10 bases lay between the germline ends. Per germline, CDR1 SGHDN and CDR2 FVKESK. The CDR3 sequence is 15 residues long.

The chain employs TRBV27 and TRBJ2-7; 14 nucleotides agree with TRBD2. The CDR3 contains 16 residues. Germline V gene sequence: CDR1 MNHEY, CDR2 SMNVEV (reference sequence). With V trimmed by 5 bases and J by 2 bases, 5 bases remained unmatched. The chain's CDR3 is CASSPRTSGGPYEQYF. CDR3 DNA sequence: TGTGCCAGCAGTCCTCGGACTAGCGGGGGGCCCTACGAGCAGTACTTC.

The chain combines TRBV9 with TRBJ1-3, with D unclear. The CDR3 length is 16 residues. In germline, CDR1 is SGDLS, CDR2 YYNGEE. Trimming stripped 0 bases from V and 0 bases from J, with 10 bases between. In DNA form, the CDR3 reads TGTGCCAGCAGCGTAGCTCAGGAGTTCTCTGGAAACACCATATATTTT. Protein product: CASSVAQEFSGNTIYF.

Here the CDR3 reads CATSREAHSNQPQHF. The CDR3 nucleotides read TGTGCCACCAGCAGAGAGGCACATAGCAATCAGCCCCAGCATTTT. V gene TRBV15 combines with J gene TRBJ1-5; D not resolved. Germline values: CDR1 LNHNV, CDR2 YYDKDF (reference sequence). V was cut by 0 bases and J by 0 bases, with 6 bases left in between. This CDR3 has 15 residues.

CDR3 residues: CASSQAGENQPQHF. As DNA, the CDR3 is TGTGCCAGCAGCCAAGCGGGGGAGAATCAGCCCCAGCATTTT. The V call is TRBV3-1 (or the pseudogene TRBV3-2), the J call TRBJ1-5; maybe TRBD1 (5 bases). The CDR3 loop spans 14 amino acids. Per germline, CDR1 LGHDT and CDR2 YNNKEL (reference sequence). Deletions cut 1 base from V and 4 bases from J, with 8 bases between.

For the CDR3, the DNA is TGCGCCAGCAGCCAAGTTACAAACTCCTATAATTCACCCCTCCACTTT. It translates to CASSQVTNSYNSPLHF. The J gene is TRBJ1-6, the V gene TRBV4-3; D remains ambiguous. Trimming took 1 base from V and 0 from J, leaving 7 bases between them. This CDR3 has 16 residues. CDR1 is LGHNA and CDR2 is YSLEER in the germline V gene.

The chain combines TRBV12-3 or TRBV12-4 with TRBJ2-7; D is unclear. V was trimmed by 2 bases and J by 3 bases, leaving 8 bases between them. There are 13 residues in the CDR3. The CDR3 nucleotides read TGTGCCAGCAGTTTAAGCCGGCACTACGAGCAGTACTTC. Translated, it gives CASSLSRHYEQYF.